This TCR beta chain was captured in a study of T-cell reconstitution after alpha-beta-depleted transplantation in children. Unique molecular identifiers were used to barcode this TCRbeta library. TCRdb fed the PCR reads into MiXCR, producing one record per CDR3 protein. Among hundreds of thousands of distinct CDR3 sequences, around 17% were seen once, and the ten largest hold over 0.95%. This clonotype was found many times. The sample in question was PBMCs from the stem cell graft donor, obtained from the stem cell graft. This clonotype originated in a human donor who donated a stem cell graft to a child with acute myeloid leukemia.

CDR3 residues: CSARDRGQGQSGYTF. CDR3 sequence (DNA): TGCAGTGCTAGAGACCGGGGACAGGGACAAAGTGGCTACACCTTC. V gene TRBV20-1 combines with J gene TRBJ1-2; 9 nucleotides match TRBD1. Trimming cost V 0 bases and J 7 bases; bases outside gene matches: 9. Germline loops: CDR1 DFQATT, CDR2 SNEGSKA (reference sequence). The CDR3 is 15 amino acids.